The sequence of this TCR beta chain was determined in a study of cytomegalovirus exposure and HLA in healthy donors. Across the whole study: An early release of data contained about 85 million unique TCRs, which came from HLA-typed donors.

The germline V gene has CDR1 SGHTA and CDR2 FQGNSA. V was pared by 5 bases and J by 0 bases, with 12 bases between. This CDR3 region has 15 residues. Researchers ran the PCR with 60 Vbeta and 13 Jbeta primers. The protocol was immunoSEQ multiplex PCR, while the TCRdb copy is restricted to in-frame clones and leaves out a portion. This sample yields about 150,000 clones, of which over 75% are seen a single time; roughly 2.8% belongs to the top ten. The origin of this receptor is a woman aged 25 to 39 in good health and CMV-seronegative. The specimen sequenced was PBMCs. The chain carries TRBV7-2 and TRBJ2-3; weak D call: TRBD2 (5 bases). CDR3 loop: CASSPRTESTDTQYF. In nucleotides, the CDR3 is TGTGCCAGCAGCCCCCGGACTGAAAGCACAGATACGCAGTATTTT.